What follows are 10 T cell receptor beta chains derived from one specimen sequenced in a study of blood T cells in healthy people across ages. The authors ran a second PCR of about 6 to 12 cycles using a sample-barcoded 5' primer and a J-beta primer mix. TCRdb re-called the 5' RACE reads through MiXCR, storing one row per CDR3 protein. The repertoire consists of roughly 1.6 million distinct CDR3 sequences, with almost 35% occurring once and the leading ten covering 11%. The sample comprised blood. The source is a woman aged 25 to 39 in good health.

In nucleotides, the CDR3 is TGTGCCAGCAGCGGTTTGGCAGGGAGTGGCTACACCTTC. Protein sequence: CASSGLAGSGYTF. The chain couples TRBV9 to TRBJ1-2; D is perhaps TRBD1 (5 bases). There are 13 residues in the CDR3. Germline V gives CDR1 SGDLS, CDR2 YYNGEE. Trimming stripped 3 bases from V and 7 bases from J, with 13 bases between.

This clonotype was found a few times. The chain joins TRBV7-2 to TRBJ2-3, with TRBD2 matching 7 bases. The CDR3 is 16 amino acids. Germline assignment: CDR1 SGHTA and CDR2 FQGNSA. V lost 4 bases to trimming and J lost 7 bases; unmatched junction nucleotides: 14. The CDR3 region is CASSSPRDYLHHTQYF. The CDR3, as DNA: TGTGCCAGCAGCTCCCCGCGGGACTACCTGCATCATACGCAGTATTTT.

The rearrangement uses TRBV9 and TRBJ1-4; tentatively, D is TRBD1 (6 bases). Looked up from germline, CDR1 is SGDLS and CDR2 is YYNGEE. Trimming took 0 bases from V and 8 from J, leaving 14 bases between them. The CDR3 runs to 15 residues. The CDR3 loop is CASSVAAGVNEKLFF. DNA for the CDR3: TGTGCCAGCAGCGTAGCGGCAGGGGTGAACGAAAAACTGTTTTTT.

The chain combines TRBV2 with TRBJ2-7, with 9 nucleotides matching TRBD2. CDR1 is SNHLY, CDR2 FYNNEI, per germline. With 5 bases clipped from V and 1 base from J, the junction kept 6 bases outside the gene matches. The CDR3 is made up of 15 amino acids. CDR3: CASSRAGGVSYEQYF. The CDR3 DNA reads TGTGCCAGCAGTCGAGCGGGGGGAGTGTCCTACGAGCAGTACTTC.

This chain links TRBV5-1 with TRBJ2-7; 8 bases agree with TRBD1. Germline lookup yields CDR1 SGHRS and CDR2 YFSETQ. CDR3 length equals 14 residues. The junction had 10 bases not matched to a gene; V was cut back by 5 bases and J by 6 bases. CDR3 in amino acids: CASRTGQAEGEQYF. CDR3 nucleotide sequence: TGCGCCAGCAGAACGGGACAGGCGGAAGGCGAGCAGTACTTC.

The CDR3 bases are TGTGCCTGCCACTGGGCAACTAATGAAAAACTGTTTTTT. As protein: CACHWATNEKLFF. The V gene is TRBV2, the J gene TRBJ1-4; D remains ambiguous. The germline V and J ends were trimmed by 11 bases and 0 bases, with 10 bases remaining between them. Germline assignment: CDR1 SNHLY and CDR2 FYNNEI. This CDR3 has 13 amino acids.

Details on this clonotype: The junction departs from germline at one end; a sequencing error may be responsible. The chain's CDR3 is CAGSRDRGRETQYF. The CDR3 bases are TGCGCCGGCAGCCGAGACAGGGGGCGGGAGACCCAGTACTTC. The gene calls are TRBV4-1 and TRBJ2-5, with 10 bases lining up with TRBD1. CDR3 length: 14 amino acids. Per germline, CDR1 MGHRA and CDR2 YSYEKL.

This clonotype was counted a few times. Written as DNA, the CDR3 is TGTGCCAGCAGCTCACAGGGCTCTAGCTCCTACGAGCAGTACTTC. It yields the protein CASSSQGSSSYEQYF. V and J are TRBV5-4 and TRBJ2-7, with D possibly matching TRBD1 (6 bases). V shed 3 bases and J shed 0 bases, with 13 bases lying between them. CDR3 length: 15 residues. Per germline, CDR1 SGHNT and CDR2 YYREEE (reference sequence).

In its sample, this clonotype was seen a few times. CDR3 sequence reads: CASSSSLRDTQYF. The CDR3 DNA is TGTGCCAGCAGCTCCTCGTTGAGAGATACGCAGTATTTT. The chain recombines TRBV13 with TRBJ2-3; D call uncertain. Trimming removed 4 bases from V and 5 bases from J, with 10 bases in between. There are 13 residues in the CDR3. Germline values: CDR1 PRHDT, CDR2 FYEKMQ (reference sequence).

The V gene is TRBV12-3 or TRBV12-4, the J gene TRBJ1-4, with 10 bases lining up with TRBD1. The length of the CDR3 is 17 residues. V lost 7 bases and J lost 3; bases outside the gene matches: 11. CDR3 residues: CASKRDRGFFANEKLFF. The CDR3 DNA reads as TGTGCCAGCAAGAGGGACAGGGGTTTCTTTGCTAATGAAAAACTGTTTTTT.